The clone carrying this TCR beta chain is judged medium-sized (0.01 to 0.1%). Its antigen is unidentified. A mixed TRB-A/B primer pool amplified rearranged TRB by multiplex touch-down PCR. MiXCR, run by TCRdb on the multiplex PCR reads, gives a single entry per CDR3 protein. This sample has around 8,100 distinct CDR3 sequences, with 35% to 45% found just once. These data originate in a study of T cell repertoires in aging, cancer and after chemotherapy. Turning to the study itself: The full dataset contained approximately 9.6 million TCR reads.

General study findings and limits: Age-matched healthy donors had significantly more diverse, less clonal blood TCR repertoires than untreated cancer patients. Across the chemotherapy interval, each cancer cohort showed higher median generation probability, suggesting thymic rebound.

Unmatched junction bases numbered 4, after V lost 5 bases and J lost 0 bases. The germline V gene encodes CDR1 WNHNN and CDR2 SYGVQD (reference sequence). This CDR3 has 15 amino acids. TCR beta rearrangements were amplified from peripheral blood genomic DNA. Sequencing was carried out using blood. The rearrangement uses TRBV10-1 and TRBJ1-3; 7 bases are a match to TRBD1. This receptor was taken from a human donor in good health. CDR3 sequence reads: CASSTGQSSGNTIYF. The DNA for the CDR3 is TGCGCCAGCAGTACGGGACAGAGCTCTGGAAACACCATATATTTT.